These 30 T cell receptor beta chains share one sample of origin, sequenced in a study of identical twins. TCRdb fed the 5' RACE reads into MiXCR, producing one record per CDR3 protein. The table includes about 570,000 distinct CDR3 sequences, around 9.6% detected once. This same sample was also taken into another study, of yellow fever vaccine responses in identical twins.

The sample was PBMCs. The receptors come from a woman aged 18-35 years in good health.

This clonotype was seen repeatedly, ten times or more. V gene TRBV3-1 combines with J gene TRBJ2-2, with 9 bases aligning to TRBD1. The CDR3 runs to 16 residues. Germline lookup yields CDR1 LGHDT and CDR2 YNNKEL (reference sequence). The trim removed 1 base at V and 0 bases at J, leaving 0 bases unmatched. The CDR3 DNA reads TGTGCCAGCAGCCAAGGGACAGGGGCGAACACCGGGGAGCTGTTTTTT. Residues: CASSQGTGANTGELFF.

The rearrangement uses TRBV15 and TRBJ2-1; possibly TRBD1 for D (6 bases). Germline CDR1 is LNHNV and CDR2 is YYDKDF (reference sequence). V gave up 1 base and J gave up 6 bases, with 16 bases separating them. This CDR3 comprises 16 residues. CDR3 bases: TGTGCCACCAGCAGAGTTGGCAGGGGCCCCCGCAATGAGCAGTTCTTC. Residues: CATSRVGRGPRNEQFF.

In its sample, this clonotype was seen a few times. The rearrangement uses TRBV29-1 and TRBJ1-2; 9 bases fit TRBD1. This CDR3 comprises 12 residues. V was pared by 7 bases and J by 6 bases, with 6 bases of the junction left unmatched. Per the germline V gene, CDR1 is SQVTM and CDR2 is ANQGSEA. The CDR3 DNA sequence: TGCAGCGCCGACAGGGGGTGGGATGGCTACACCTTC. Translation gives CSADRGWDGYTF.

This clonotype was seen more than once but under ten times. The V and J genes are TRBV28 and TRBJ2-7, with 13 bases fitting TRBD2. CDR1 and CDR2 (germline): MDHEN, SYDVKM. V shed 2 bases and J 2 bases; nucleotides not matched to a gene: 3. The CDR3 runs 16 residues. CDR3 bases: TGTGCCAGCAGTTTACAGGGACTAGCGGGGACCTACGAGCAGTACTTC. This encodes CASSLQGLAGTYEQYF. Filled out from reference TRBV28 and TRBJ2-7, the complete variable domain reads DVKVTQSSRYLVKRTGEKVFLECVQDMDHENMFWYRQDPGLGLRLIYFSYDVKMKEKGDIPEGYSVSREKKERFSLILESASTNQTSMYLCASSLQGLAGTYEQYFGPGTRLTVT.

This clonotype was observed at least ten times. The V gene is TRBV4-3, the J gene TRBJ2-7; perhaps TRBD1 as D (6 bases). The CDR3 covers 15 residues. The germline V and J ends were trimmed by 0 bases and 3 bases, with 12 bases remaining between them. Germline CDR1 reads LGHNA; CDR2 reads YSLEER. CDR3 region: CASSQERTAGYEQYF. The CDR3 region has the DNA TGCGCCAGCAGCCAAGAACGGACAGCCGGCTACGAGCAGTACTTC.

This clonotype was seen at least ten times. The chain combines TRBV4-3 with TRBJ2-7; possible D gene TRBD1, 6 bases. Trimming shortened V by 4 bases and J by 0 bases, and 16 bases separated the two germline ends. CDR1 is LGHNA and CDR2 is YSLEER in the germline V gene. The CDR3 totals 16 residues. The CDR3 here is CASSPNRQVNSYEQYF. As DNA, the CDR3 is TGCGCCAGCAGCCCAAATCGACAGGTAAACTCCTACGAGCAGTACTTC.

This chain links TRBV5-1 with TRBJ2-3; TRBD2 matches at 8 bases. Germline lookup yields CDR1 SGHRS and CDR2 YFSETQ. Germline trimming cut 8 bases from V and 0 bases from J; bases unmatched to any gene: 8. The CDR3 extends over 15 amino acids. CDR3 amino acids: CASDKAGESTDTQYF. The CDR3 coding sequence is TGCGCCAGTGATAAAGCGGGAGAAAGCACAGATACGCAGTATTTT. Together with reference TRBV5-1 and TRBJ2-3, the CDR3 gives the full variable domain: KAGVTQTPRYLIKTRGQQVTLSCSPISGHRSVSWYQQTPGQGLQFLFEYFSETQRNKGNFPGRFSGRQFSNSRSEMNVSTLELGDSALYLCASDKAGESTDTQYFGPGTRLTVL.

This chain uses TRBV5-1 with TRBJ1-6; D may be TRBD1 (6 bases). Trimming shortened V by 5 bases and J by 3 bases, and 9 bases separated the two germline ends. This CDR3 contains 14 residues. The germline V gene encodes CDR1 SGHRS and CDR2 YFSETQ. DNA for the CDR3: TGCGCCAGCAGACCGGACAGCTATAATTCACCCCTCCACTTT. The encoded protein is CASRPDSYNSPLHF.

The rearrangement uses TRBV7-8 and TRBJ1-6; 9 bases are a match to TRBD1. CDR3 length: 17 residues. The germline CDR1 and CDR2 sequences are SGHVS and FQNEAQ. V dropped 5 bases and J dropped 5; count of bases not matched to a gene: 10. CDR3 bases: TGTGCCAGCAGCCACAGGGACAGGGTGGTCCATAATTCACCCCTCCACTTT. This sequence encodes CASSHRDRVVHNSPLHF.

In regard to this clonotype: A much more abundant neighbour one base away suggests this may be a read error. The DNA of the CDR3 is TGCAGTGCTAGGCCGGACGGATACCTCTACAATAAGCAGTTCTTC. Its protein product is CSARPDGYLYNKQFF. The chain employs TRBV20-1 and TRBJ2-1, with D hard to call. Germline V CDR1 and CDR2: DFQATT, SNEGSKA (reference sequence). The CDR3 covers 15 residues.

This clonotype was counted between two and nine times. The chain uses TRBV12-3 or TRBV12-4 and TRBJ2-5, with 9 bases fitting TRBD2. The CDR3 runs to 15 residues. Unmatched junction bases numbered 7, after V lost 6 bases and J lost 2 bases. CDR3 nucleotide sequence: TGTGCCAGCAGCAGTAGCGGGGGCAAACAAGAGACCCAGTACTTC. Translated: CASSSSGGKQETQYF.

In its sample, this clonotype was seen many times. The rearrangement links TRBV11-2 to TRBJ2-3, with 10 bases identical to TRBD2. Trimming at V came to 3 bases and at J to 5 bases, leaving 5 bases not matched to a gene. The CDR3 runs 15 residues. The germline V gene encodes CDR1 SGHAT and CDR2 FQNNGV. CDR3 sequence: CASSLGLAIGDTQYF. DNA for the CDR3: TGTGCCAGCAGCTTGGGACTAGCGATAGGAGATACGCAGTATTTT.

This clonotype has a handful of counts. The CDR3 region is CASSVGGGTETQYF. As DNA, the CDR3 is TGTGCCAGCAGCGTAGGGGGGGGTACGGAGACCCAGTACTTC. V gene TRBV9 combines with J gene TRBJ2-5; 7 bases agree with TRBD2. V trimming: 0 bases; J trimming: 5 bases; junction bases outside the gene matches: 4. This CDR3 is 14 amino acids long. The germline V gene has CDR1 SGDLS and CDR2 YYNGEE.

This clonotype showed up just a few times. CDR3 nucleotide sequence: TGCAGCGTCCGGAGCAGAGGTCCTGAGCAGTACTTC. Protein product: CSVRSRGPEQYF. The V call is TRBV29-1, the J call TRBJ2-7; D gene ambiguous. V lost 6 bases and J 7 bases, leaving 16 bases between the germline ends. This CDR3 region has 12 residues. CDR1 and CDR2 (germline): SQVTM, ANQGSEA.

This clonotype has just a few counts. The V call is TRBV12-3 or TRBV12-4, the J call TRBJ1-6; tentative D call: TRBD1 (5 bases). This CDR3 contains 15 residues. The V and J ends lost 5 bases and 5 bases respectively, with 13 bases between them. The CDR3 spells CASSPQGLHNSPLHF. The CDR3 bases are TGTGCCAGCAGTCCTCAGGGCCTCCATAATTCACCCCTCCACTTT.

This clonotype was seen a few times. The J gene is TRBJ2-3, the V gene TRBV28; tentative D call: TRBD2 (5 bases). V was cut by 5 bases and J by 1 base, with 13 bases left in between. The germline CDR1 and CDR2 sequences are MDHEN and SYDVKM. The CDR3 is 15 residues long. This CDR3 reads CASSAPLAGTDTQYF. The CDR3 nucleotides read TGTGCCAGCAGTGCCCCCCTAGCCGGCACAGATACGCAGTATTTT.

This clonotype was seen more than once but under ten times. This chain connects TRBV7-3 to TRBJ2-2, with 8 bases aligning to TRBD2. The CDR3 consists of 14 residues. CDR1 is SGHTA, CDR2 FQGTGA, per germline. V lost 5 bases to trimming and J lost 4 bases; unmatched junction nucleotides: 3. This CDR3 is CASSPGTSTGELFF. CDR3 in DNA: TGTGCCAGCAGCCCTGGGACTAGCACCGGGGAGCTGTTTTTT.

This clonotype has only a few counts. The V call is TRBV6-2 or TRBV6-3, the J call TRBJ2-1; TRBD1 is a possible D gene (7 bases). The V end was cut by 2 bases, the J end by 6 bases, with 11 bases between. This CDR3 region has 14 residues. The germline gives CDR1 MNHEY, CDR2 SVGEGT. CDR3 DNA sequence: TGTGCCAGCAGTTACAGACAGGGAGGCAATGAGCAGTTCTTC. As protein: CASSYRQGGNEQFF.

This clonotype turned up a few times. One end of the junction varies from germline; a read error may be responsible. This chain uses TRBV11-1 with TRBJ2-6, with 8 bases lining up with TRBD1. The CDR3 totals 18 residues. Germline assignment: CDR1 SGHAT and CDR2 FQDESV (reference sequence). The CDR3 loop reads CPRSGGTGPSSGANVLTF. As DNA, the CDR3 is TGCCCCCGTAGCGGAGGGACAGGCCCCAGCTCTGGGGCCAACGTCCTGACTTTC.

This clonotype appeared many times. Written as DNA, the CDR3 is TGCAGTGCTAGAGACAGATTAGCCAAAAACATTCAGTACTTC. Amino acid sequence: CSARDRLAKNIQYF. V is TRBV20-1 and J is TRBJ2-4; unclear D gene. The CDR3 covers 14 residues. Germline V CDR1 and CDR2: DFQATT, SNEGSKA (reference sequence). With 0 bases removed from V and 0 bases from J, the gap between germline ends came to 6 bases.

A few counts support this clonotype. The rearrangement joins TRBV6-5 to TRBJ2-5; D remains unclear. CDR1 is MNHEY and CDR2 is SVGAGI in the germline V gene. V was trimmed by 0 bases and J by 5 bases, leaving 10 bases between them. The CDR3 consists of 14 residues. The CDR3 nucleotides are TGTGCCAGCAGTTACTCGAATAGTCTGGAGACCCAGTACTTC. Translation gives CASSYSNSLETQYF.

This clonotype has ten or more counts. The V call is TRBV20-1, the J call TRBJ1-5, with D possibly TRBD1 on 5 matching bases. The CDR3 has 15 residues. Per the germline V gene, CDR1 is DFQATT and CDR2 is SNEGSKA (reference sequence). V shed 1 base and J shed 1 base, with 11 bases lying between them. Here the CDR3 reads CSARGGGRSNQPQHF. DNA for the CDR3: TGCAGTGCTAGAGGGGGCGGAAGGAGCAATCAGCCCCAGCATTTT.

This chain links TRBV5-6 with TRBJ1-1; D remains unclear. This CDR3 has 15 residues. Deletions cut 2 bases from V and 5 bases from J, with 16 bases between. Germline V gives CDR1 SGHDT, CDR2 YYEEEE. CDR3 sequence: CASSFFSAVETEAFF. In DNA, the CDR3 is TGTGCCAGCAGCTTCTTCTCGGCGGTGGAAACTGAAGCTTTCTTT.

The gene calls are TRBV20-1 and TRBJ2-7, with D unclear. The CDR3 has 11 residues. Germline V CDR1 and CDR2: DFQATT, SNEGSKA (reference sequence). The V end lost 2 bases, the J end lost 2 bases, and 4 bases lay between the germline ends. Written as DNA, the CDR3 is TGCAGTGCTAGATTTACCTACGAGCAGTACTTC. Translating gives CSARFTYEQYF.

This clonotype was seen many times. V usage is TRBV5-1 and J usage is TRBJ2-2; TRBD1 matches 7 bases. This CDR3 has 16 residues. Germline CDR1 SGHRS, CDR2 YFSETQ. V trimming: 4 bases; J trimming: 1 base; junction bases outside the gene matches: 7. The DNA for the CDR3 is TGCGCCAGCAGCCCCTTAGGGACAGAGAACACCGGGGAGCTGTTTTTT. Its translation is CASSPLGTENTGELFF.

The sample holds many counts of this clonotype. V gene TRBV5-1 combines with J gene TRBJ2-1; no reliable D call. The CDR3 has 13 residues. V gave up 6 bases and J gave up 2 bases, with 9 bases separating them. CDR1 and CDR2 from the germline V gene are SGHRS and YFSETQ. The CDR3 nucleotides read TGCGCCAGCATGGGCCTAACCTACAATGAGCAGTTCTTC. Translating it yields CASMGLTYNEQFF.

The DNA of the CDR3 is TGTGCCAGCAGCTTGGTCCCTTCTTCCTTACTAGTGACACAAGAGACCCAGTACTTC. Its protein is CASSLVPSSLLVTQETQYF. The chain links TRBV5-4 to TRBJ2-5; D may be TRBD2 (5 bases). The germline CDR1 and CDR2 sequences are SGHNT and YYREEE (reference sequence). Trimming shortened V by 0 bases and J by 2 bases, and 23 bases separated the two germline ends. CDR3 size: 19 residues.

This clonotype occurred once. The chain employs TRBV7-9 and TRBJ2-7; D unresolved. Trimming removed 4 bases from V and 3 bases from J, with 16 bases in between. CDR1 is SEHNR and CDR2 is FQNEAQ in the germline V gene (reference sequence). The CDR3 is 15 amino acids. CDR3 region: CASSSLTVHVYEQYF. The CDR3 DNA reads as TGTGCCAGCAGCTCACTGACGGTCCACGTCTACGAGCAGTACTTC.

This clonotype came up a few times. This rearrangement joins TRBV5-1 to TRBJ2-1; 11 bases fit TRBD2. CDR1 and CDR2 (germline): SGHRS, YFSETQ. Trimming at V came to 0 bases and at J to 4 bases, leaving 6 bases not matched to a gene. CDR3 length: 17 amino acids. The CDR3 loop reads CASSLALLAGEYNEQFF. CDR3 coding DNA: TGCGCCAGCAGCTTGGCGCTACTAGCGGGAGAATACAATGAGCAGTTCTTC.

The V and J genes are TRBV7-9 and TRBJ1-2; 7 nucleotides line up with TRBD1. The germline gives CDR1 SEHNR, CDR2 FQNEAQ (reference sequence). The J segment lost 4 bases and the V segment lost 1 base, leaving 6 bases of the junction unmatched. The CDR3 has 15 amino acids. CDR3 coding DNA: TGTGCCAGCAGCTTAGGGGACAGAGTCGGCTATGGCTACACCTTC. Residues: CASSLGDRVGYGYTF. Full variable domain (missing parts from reference TRBV7-9 and TRBJ1-2): DTGVSQNPRHKITKRGQNVTFRCDPISEHNRLYWYRQTLGQGPEFLTYFQNEAQLEKSRLLSDRFSAERPKGSFSTLEIQRTEQGDSAMYLCASSLGDRVGYGYTFGSGTRLTVV.